The 3 T cell receptor beta chains reported below all come from one sample, sequenced in a study of response to subunit inactivated influenza vaccine. Each CDR3 protein gets one entry after TCRdb re-called the RT-PCR reads with MiXCR. This repertoire shows 500,000 to 550,000 distinct CDR3 sequences, 6% to 9% found once; its top ten account for about 12%. Material: PBMCs from blood, obtained less than 30 months after vaccination. The receptor source for this set is a man between 45 and 75 years old who received an inactivated influenza vaccine.

This clonotype was observed at least ten times. The chain combines TRBV7-2 with TRBJ2-4; D not certain. V was cut by 5 bases and J by 0 bases, with 11 bases left in between. The CDR3 extends over 15 amino acids. Looked up from germline, CDR1 is SGHTA and CDR2 is FQGNSA. The CDR3 nucleotides read TGTGCCAGCAGCCCGTCAAACCTAGCCAAAAACATTCAGTACTTC. It encodes CASSPSNLAKNIQYF.

The chain uses TRBV29-1 and TRBJ2-1; 10 bases match TRBD2. CDR1 SQVTM and CDR2 ANQGSEA come from the germline V gene. CDR3 length: 15 residues. The ends lost 4 bases at V and 7 bases at J; junction bases unmatched: 10. In DNA form, the CDR3 reads TGCAGCGTTGTGTCTAGCGGGGGCCACGCAAATGAGCAGTTCTTC. It translates to CSVVSSGGHANEQFF.

The V and J genes are TRBV12-3 or TRBV12-4 and TRBJ1-2, with TRBD1 matching over 8 bases. The V gene end was trimmed by 8 bases and the J gene end by 4 bases; junction bases not matched to a gene: 9. The CDR3 is 14 amino acids. The CDR3 nucleotides are TGTGCCAGCTTTCTCAGGGGGCTAACCTATGGCTACACCTTC. Translated, it gives CASFLRGLTYGYTF.